A selection of T cell receptor beta chains follows, all from one sample in a study of early T cells in non-severe SARS-CoV-2 infection. TCRdb reprocessed the 5' RACE reads via MiXCR and lists one record per CDR3 protein. The sample lists fewer than 60,000 distinct CDR3 sequences, approximately 11% seen once, with roughly an eighth in the top ten. Sequencing was performed on whole blood. These receptors all stem from an adult who was a healthcare worker with PCR-confirmed SARS-CoV-2 infection or an uninfected control (not recorded which). Both conserved end residues are part of each CDR3. The order of the fields is J gene, V gene, D gene, clone size, CDR3 DNA, CDR3 protein. D genes are given only for firm matches. Not every row has a clone size; where given, it reads once, few, many or a size class.

>TRBJ1-5|TRBV27|NA|many
TGTGCCAGCAGCCTCTCAGGAGGGCCCGGGAATCAGCCCCAGCATTTT
CASSLSGGPGNQPQHF
>TRBJ2-5|TRBV7-2|NA|many
TGTGCCAGCAGCCTAGGAAGGGAGACCCAGTACTTC
CASSLGRETQYF
>TRBJ1-5|TRBV12-3/TRBV12-4|NA|NA
TGTGCCAGCAGTTTAGGTGTCATCCAGCCCCAGCATTTT
CASSLGVIQPQHF
>TRBJ2-3|TRBV12-3/TRBV12-4|NA|NA
TGTGCCAGCACCTTCTCCTTCCGAAATACGCAGTATTTT
CASTFSFRNTQYF
>TRBJ1-2|TRBV4-2|NA|few
TGTGCCAGCAGCCAAGGCGAAATCGGGGCGGCGGGCTACACCTTC
CASSQGEIGAAGYTF
>TRBJ2-5|TRBV28|TRBD2|many
TGTGCCAGCAGTTCTACTAGCGGGAGGGGCGTACTGCGGGCCCAGTACTTC
CASSSTSGRGVLRAQYF
>TRBJ1-1|TRBV21-1|NA|few
TGTGCCAGCAGCAAAGATATAGGACAGGGGGCCCCTGAAGCTTTCTTT
CASSKDIGQGAPEAFF
>TRBJ2-3|TRBV20-1|TRBD2|many
TGCAGTGCCCGAGGAGCGGGGGGGCGGGTCACAGATACGCAGTATTTT
CSARGAGGRVTDTQYF
>TRBJ2-7|TRBV11-2|NA|many
TGTGCCAGCAGCTCCAGGGGCTTCCCGTCCTACGAGCAGTACTTC
CASSSRGFPSYEQYF
>TRBJ2-1|TRBV20-1|TRBD2|few
TGCAGTGCTCTTGACCTAGCGGGAGGGCCTAATGAGCAGTTCTTC
CSALDLAGGPNEQFF
>TRBJ1-6|TRBV12-3/TRBV12-4|NA|many
TGTGCCAGCAACATGCCCGATTCACCCCTCCACTTT
CASNMPDSPLHF
>TRBJ2-7|TRBV7-2|TRBD2|many
TGTGCCAGCAGCTTGACTAGCGGGGGGATATACGAGCAGGACTTC
CASSLTSGGIYEQDF
>TRBJ2-7|TRBV28|TRBD1|few
TGTGCCAGCAGCGGCGCCGGACAGGGGACCACCTACGAGCAGTACTTC
CASSGAGQGTTYEQYF
>TRBJ1-2|TRBV25-1|NA|few
TGTGCCAGCAGTGAATCGGGCAGGGGTGAAGGCTACACCTTC
CASSESGRGEGYTF
>TRBJ1-5|TRBV13|NA|many
TGTGCCAGCAGCTTTTCAGGGAATCAGCCCCAGCATTTT
CASSFSGNQPQHF
>TRBJ2-3|TRBV29-1|NA|few
TGCAGCGTTGATCTGGAAGCGGAGACTAGCACAGATACGCAGTATTTT
CSVDLEAETSTDTQYF
>TRBJ1-2|TRBV12-3/TRBV12-4|NA|many
TGTGCCAGCAGTTTAAGGACAGCTAACTATGGCTACACCTTC
CASSLRTANYGYTF
>TRBJ2-7|TRBV10-3|NA|many
TGTGCCATCGGTGGAACTTCCACCTACGAGCAGTACTTC
CAIGGTSTYEQYF
>TRBJ1-6|TRBV18|TRBD1|few
TGTGCCAGTTCCACAGGGGTAAATTCACCCCTCCACTTT
CASSTGVNSPLHF
>TRBJ2-1|TRBV9|NA|many
TGTGCCAGCAGCGTAGACGGGGGATCCTACAATGAGCAGTTCTTC
CASSVDGGSYNEQFF
>TRBJ1-1|TRBV11-2|NA|many
TGTGCCAGCAGCTCGGGGCCATCCATGAACACTGAAGCTTTCTTT
CASSSGPSMNTEAFF
>TRBJ1-1|TRBV5-4|NA|many
TGTGCCAGCAGCTTGTTGCCGGGGACTGAAGCTTTCTTT
CASSLLPGTEAFF
>TRBJ2-3|TRBV12-3/TRBV12-4|NA|NA
TGTGCCAGCAGGGGCGTCCCTGGTACGCAGTATTTT
CASRGVPGTQYF
>TRBJ2-2|TRBV11-2|TRBD1|NA
TGTGCCAGCAGTTTCGGACGGACAGGGAAAACCGGGGAGCTGTTTTTT
CASSFGRTGKTGELFF
>TRBJ2-7|TRBV10-3|TRBD1|NA
TGTGCCATCAGTGAGTCGGCGTGGGACAGGGCCTACGAGCAGTACTTC
CAISESAWDRAYEQYF
>TRBJ2-1|TRBV19|NA|many
TGTGCCAGTAGCAAATCTTCGCCGGGACTTTCCTACAATGAGCAGTTCTTC
CASSKSSPGLSYNEQFF
>TRBJ2-1|TRBV14|NA|NA
TGTGCCAGCAGCCAAGAATTACAGGGTTACAATGAGCAGTTCTTC
CASSQELQGYNEQFF
>TRBJ1-1|TRBV30|NA|NA
TGTGCCTGGAGCAGGTCGGCGGCTTTCTTT
CAWSRSAAFF
>TRBJ2-3|TRBV5-1|NA|NA
TGCGCCAGCAGCTTTGCTAGCCGCACAGATACGCAGTATTTT
CASSFASRTDTQYF
>TRBJ1-5|TRBV19|NA|many
TGTGCCAGTAGTACCCCAATAGGAGAGAGCAATCAGCCCCAGCATTTT
CASSTPIGESNQPQHF
>TRBJ2-1|TRBV20-1|NA|many
TGCAGTGCCACCGGGACGGCCAGTTCGAATGAGCAGTTCTTC
CSATGTASSNEQFF
>TRBJ2-1|TRBV6-2/TRBV6-3|TRBD1|once
TGTGCCAGCAGTTTGATTCCGGGACAGGGGATGAATGAGCAGTTCTTC
CASSLIPGQGMNEQFF
>TRBJ1-5|TRBV18|NA|NA
TGTGCCAGCTCACGAACGGGGTCGCCTGAGGGCAATCAGCCCCAGCATTTT
CASSRTGSPEGNQPQHF
>TRBJ2-5|TRBV11-1|NA|NA
TGTGCCAGCAGCCAGAGGGAGGAGACCCAGTACTTC
CASSQREETQYF
>TRBJ1-4|TRBV12-3/TRBV12-4|NA|once
TGTGCCAGCAGTTTAGGCCCCGATGAAAAACTGTTTTTT
CASSLGPDEKLFF
>TRBJ2-1|TRBV29-1|NA|many
TGCAGCAGCGCAGGAGCAATGTCCCACAATGAGCAGTTCTTC
CSSAGAMSHNEQFF
>TRBJ2-2|TRBV5-4|TRBD2|many
TGTGCCAGCAGGAGGGGAGGGACCGGGGAGCTGTTTTTT
CASRRGGTGELFF
>TRBJ2-7|TRBV6-2/TRBV6-3|NA|few
TGTGCCAGCAGGGCTAAAGGCACATCCTACGAGCAGTACTTC
CASRAKGTSYEQYF
>TRBJ1-3|TRBV2|TRBD1|NA
TGTGCCAGCGGAATGGACAGGGTGGACACCATATATTTT
CASGMDRVDTIYF
>TRBJ2-7|TRBV14|NA|many
TGTGCCAGCAGCCAAAAGGATAGGGGAACCTACGAGCAGTACTTC
CASSQKDRGTYEQYF
>TRBJ2-7|TRBV5-1|TRBD1|many
TGCGCCAGCAGCTTGGCACAGGGGGGCGGCTACGAGCAGTACTTC
CASSLAQGGGYEQYF
>TRBJ1-6|TRBV20-1|TRBD1|few
TGCAGTGCTAGAGACGACAGGGCTGTCGATTCACCCCTCCACTTT
CSARDDRAVDSPLHF
>TRBJ2-3|TRBV20-1|NA|NA
TGCAGTGCTAGTGGCGGCCTAGCCAACGGACGCAAAACAGATACGCAGTATTTT
CSASGGLANGRKTDTQYF
>TRBJ2-5|TRBV7-2|TRBD2|few
TGTGCCAGCAGCTTAGCGCATCTAGCGGGGCTCCAAGAGACCCAGTACTTC
CASSLAHLAGLQETQYF
>TRBJ2-3|TRBV9|NA|NA
TGTGCCAGCAGCTCTCCTGGAGCAGGGACAAGAGATACGCAGTATTTT
CASSSPGAGTRDTQYF
>TRBJ2-5|TRBV2|NA|many
TGTGCCAGCAGTCTGGACCAATCCGGGACCCAGTACTTC
CASSLDQSGTQYF